This section outlines one T cell receptor beta chain sequence together with its context. The entry originates in a study of technical replicates of blood from a handful of donors. The protocol was immunoSEQ multiplex PCR, while the TCRdb copy is restricted to in-frame clones and leaves out a portion. The data show some 66,000 clones, with roughly 98% seen just once and under 0.2% held by the top ten. Germline assignment: CDR1 SGHAT and CDR2 FQNNGV. This CDR3 spans 16 amino acids. The ends lost 5 bases at V and 3 bases at J; junction bases unmatched: 4. The clonotype was recovered from a human donor in good health. The sequencing input was T cells isolated from PBMCs. V gene TRBV11-2 combines with J gene TRBJ2-1; 13 bases line up with TRBD2. The CDR3 protein is CASSRTSGSIYNEQFF. The CDR3 nucleotides read TGTGCCAGCAGCCGGACTAGCGGGAGTATCTACAATGAGCAGTTCTTC.